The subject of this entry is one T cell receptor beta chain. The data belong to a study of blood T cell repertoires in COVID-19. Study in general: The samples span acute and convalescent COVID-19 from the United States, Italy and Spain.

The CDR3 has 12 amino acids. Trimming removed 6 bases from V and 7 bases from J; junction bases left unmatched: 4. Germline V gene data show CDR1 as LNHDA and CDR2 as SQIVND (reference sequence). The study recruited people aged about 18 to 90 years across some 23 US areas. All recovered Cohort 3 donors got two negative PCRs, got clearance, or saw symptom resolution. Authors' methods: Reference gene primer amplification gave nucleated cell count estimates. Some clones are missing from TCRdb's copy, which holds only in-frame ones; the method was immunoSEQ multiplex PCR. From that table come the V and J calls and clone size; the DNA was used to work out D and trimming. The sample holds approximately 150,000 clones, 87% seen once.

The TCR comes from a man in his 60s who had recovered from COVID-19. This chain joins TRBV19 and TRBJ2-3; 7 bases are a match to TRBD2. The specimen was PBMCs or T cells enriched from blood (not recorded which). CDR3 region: CASREGGNTQYF. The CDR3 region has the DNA TGTGCCAGTAGGGAGGGAGGGAATACGCAGTATTTT.